These T cell receptor beta chains were read from a single sample in a study of glioma-infiltrating T cells. Using its own MiXCR run on the multiplex PCR reads, TCRdb lists one record per CDR3 protein. The sample yields roughly 350,000 distinct CDR3 sequences, roughly two fifths seen once. The specimen was glioma tissue, nonneoplastic brain tissue, or PBMCs (not recorded which). These receptors were obtained from a human donor with low-grade glioma or glioblastoma, undergoing nonglioma brain surgery, or in good health (not recorded which). Both conserved end residues are part of each CDR3. D genes are given only for firm matches. Clone size is not always given. Where it is, it says once, few, many or a class for expanded clones.

D gene	V gene	clone size	J gene	CDR3 protein	CDR3 DNA
TRBD2	TRBV20-1	many	TRBJ2-3	CSALVLAGDTDTQYF	TGCAGTGCTTTAGTACTAGCGGGAGATACAGATACGCAGTATTTT
-	TRBV20-1	-	TRBJ1-1	CSATRTEMSTEAFF	TGCAGTGCTACCCGGACGGAAATGAGCACTGAAGCTTTCTTT
-	TRBV4-2	few	TRBJ2-1	CASSSSGATTYNEQFF	TGTGCCAGCAGCTCCTCAGGGGCGACTACCTACAATGAGCAGTTCTTC
-	TRBV27	many	TRBJ1-2	CASSQGGAQNGYTF	TGTGCCAGCAGTCAAGGAGGGGCGCAGAATGGCTACACCTTC
TRBD2	TRBV10-3	-	TRBJ2-7	CAISGNSGTYEQYF	TGTGCCATCAGTGGAAATAGCGGGACCTACGAGCAGTACTTC
-	TRBV20-1	many	TRBJ1-1	CSARGGIHTEAFF	TGCAGTGCTAGAGGGGGTATTCACACTGAAGCTTTCTTT
-	TRBV15	few	TRBJ1-5	CATSRDQQAMNQPQHF	TGTGCCACCAGCAGAGATCAACAGGCCATGAATCAGCCCCAGCATTTT
-	TRBV5-5	once	TRBJ2-3	CASSTGPSYSTDTQYF	TGTGCCAGCAGCACCGGCCCCAGCTACTCCACAGATACGCAGTATTTT
TRBD1	TRBV6-1	few	TRBJ2-7	CASSEGQLSYEQYF	TGTGCCAGCAGTGAGGGACAGCTCAGCTACGAGCAGTACTTC
TRBD2	TRBV4-1	-	TRBJ2-7	CASSQVFLAGGRYEQYF	TGCGCCAGCAGCCAAGTATTCTTAGCGGGAGGGCGGTACGAGCAGTACTTC
TRBD2	TRBV19	-	TRBJ2-5	CASSREGLQETQYF	TGTGCCAGTAGTAGGGAGGGGTTACAAGAGACCCAGTACTTC
TRBD1	TRBV4-2	few	TRBJ1-5	CASGSGTGEGQPQHF	TGTGCCAGCGGTTCCGGGACAGGGGAGGGTCAGCCCCAGCATTTT
TRBD1	TRBV7-2	-	TRBJ2-1	CASSPGTGGYEQFF	TGTGCCAGCAGCCCCGGGACAGGTGGCTACGAGCAGTTCTTC
TRBD1	TRBV28	many	TRBJ1-5	CASRWTGGLQPQHF	TGTGCCAGCAGATGGACAGGGGGCTTACAGCCCCAGCATTTT
TRBD1	TRBV12-3/TRBV12-4	-	TRBJ2-7	CASSPRDRGLLEQYF	TGTGCCAGCAGTCCTCGGGACAGGGGACTTCTAGAGCAGTACTTC
-	TRBV6-6	many	TRBJ2-6	CASSYRISGANVLTF	TGTGCCAGCAGTTATCGGATCTCTGGGGCCAACGTCCTGACTTTC